These 20 T cell receptor beta chains share one sample of origin, sequenced in a study of cytomegalovirus exposure and HLA in healthy donors (dated by TCRdb to between 2016 and 2019). The library relied on the immunoSEQ multiplex PCR assay. A mixture of 60 forward primers for TCR Vbeta segments and 13 reverse primers for TCR Jbeta segments was used in the multiplex PCR. TCRdb's version of the immuneACCESS table is confined to in-frame rearrangements and falls short of the full clone set. An unresolved V gene accounts for under half of the shortfall where checked; the remainder is of unknown origin. The sample profile shows around 150,000 clones; around 80% of them were found once. The ten largest account for 5% to 8.5% of the sample. The sample was PBMCs. The origin of the receptors is a man aged 35 to 55 in good health and CMV-seropositive.

This clone has more than one count but fewer than ten. J is TRBJ2-4 and V is TRBV5-6, with D possibly being TRBD1 (5 bases). Looked up from germline, CDR1 is SGHDT and CDR2 is YYEEEE. The germline V and J ends were trimmed by 0 bases and 0 bases, with 7 bases remaining between them. This CDR3 contains 15 residues. DNA for the CDR3: TGTGCCAGCAGCTTGGTGGGGCTAGCCAAAAACATTCAGTACTTC. It codes for CASSLVGLAKNIQYF.

V is TRBV5-1 and J is TRBJ2-2; D remains ambiguous. Germline values: CDR1 SGHRS, CDR2 YFSETQ. The CDR3 spans 14 residues. The V and J ends lost 0 bases and 0 bases respectively, with 3 bases between them. CDR3 nucleotide sequence: TGCGCCAGCAGCTTGGCCACGAACACCGGGGAGCTGTTTTTT. Translating gives CASSLATNTGELFF.

CDR3 loop: CAISEAIQGIKVNTGELFF. The DNA for the CDR3 is TGTGCCATCAGTGAGGCTATACAGGGGATCAAGGTCAACACCGGGGAGCTGTTTTTT. The rearrangement uses TRBV10-3 and TRBJ2-2, with TRBD1 identical over 7 bases. This CDR3 spans 19 amino acids. The V and J ends lost 2 bases and 2 bases, in that order; junction bases with no gene match: 14. Germline V gives CDR1 ENHRY, CDR2 SYGVKD.

The V call is TRBV29-1, the J call TRBJ2-7; 11 bases align to TRBD2. CDR3 length: 13 amino acids. V lost 4 bases to trimming and J lost 4 bases; unmatched junction nucleotides: 3. Per the germline V gene, CDR1 is SQVTM and CDR2 is ANQGSEA. CDR3 protein: CSVVTSGSYEQYF. The CDR3 region has the DNA TGCAGCGTTGTTACTAGCGGGAGTTACGAGCAGTACTTC.

This clone was detected once. The rearrangement joins TRBV7-9 to TRBJ1-1, with D perhaps TRBD1 (6 bases). The germline V gene has CDR1 SEHNR and CDR2 FQNEAQ (reference sequence). This CDR3 has 14 amino acids. V was pared by 1 base and J by 6 bases, with 12 bases between. CDR3 residues: CASSLVTGIAEAFF. In DNA, the CDR3 is TGTGCCAGCAGCTTAGTTACAGGGATCGCTGAAGCTTTCTTT. The full variable domain, completed using reference TRBV7-9 and TRBJ1-1, is DTGVSQNPRHKITKRGQNVTFRCDPISEHNRLYWYRQTLGQGPEFLTYFQNEAQLEKSRLLSDRFSAERPKGSFSTLEIQRTEQGDSAMYLCASSLVTGIAEAFFGQGTRLTVV.

The V call is TRBV6-5, the J call TRBJ2-2; D gene ambiguous. The ends were cut back, 5 bases at V and 4 bases at J, with 14 bases in the middle. This CDR3 region has 15 residues. Germline V gives CDR1 MNHEY, CDR2 SVGAGI. The CDR3 bases are TGTGCCAGCAGTGCCCCCGGCCGGGTCACCGGGGAGCTGTTTTTT. Residues: CASSAPGRVTGELFF.

The gene calls are TRBV18 and TRBJ1-5; 9 nucleotides line up with TRBD1. J gave up 5 bases and V 4 bases, and 6 bases lay outside the gene matches. Per the germline V gene, CDR1 is KGHSH and CDR2 is LQKENI. This CDR3 has 15 residues. CDR3 in DNA: TGTGCCAGCTCACAAAGGACAGGGGAAGATCAGCCCCAGCATTTT. Translation gives CASSQRTGEDQPQHF.

The V call is TRBV7-6, the J call TRBJ2-5; D perhaps matches TRBD2 (5 bases). V was pared by 1 base and J by 3 bases, with 15 bases between. In germline, CDR1 is SGHVS, CDR2 FNYEAQ. The CDR3 is 16 residues long. CDR3 sequence reads: CASSLDVRTGEETQYF. Written as DNA, the CDR3 is TGTGCCAGCAGCTTAGATGTAAGGACTGGTGAAGAGACCCAGTACTTC.

This sequence joins TRBV28 and TRBJ1-2, with 8 bases aligning to TRBD1. The V segment lost 5 bases and the J segment 7 bases; nucleotides outside the gene matches: 12. The CDR3 has 15 amino acids. Germline V gene sequence: CDR1 MDHEN, CDR2 SYDVKM. The CDR3 DNA sequence: TGTGCCAGCAGTCATCGACTCAGGGGGCACGGTGGCTACACCTTC. It is translated as CASSHRLRGHGGYTF.

The chain uses TRBV27 and TRBJ2-7; 7 nucleotides align to TRBD1. V was pared by 5 bases and J by 7 bases, with 11 bases of the junction left unmatched. CDR3 size: 14 residues. CDR1 is MNHEY, CDR2 SMNVEV, per germline (reference sequence). CDR3 loop: CASSIQGFGGEQYF. As DNA, the CDR3 is TGTGCCAGCAGTATACAGGGGTTTGGTGGAGAGCAGTACTTC.

The V and J genes are TRBV12-5 and TRBJ1-5, with TRBD1 matching 9 bases. Germline lookup yields CDR1 LGHNT and CDR2 FRNRAP. The CDR3 sequence is 15 residues long. Trimming cost V 4 bases and J 6 bases; bases outside gene matches: 7. The CDR3 loop is CASGSGTGNSQPQHF. CDR3 DNA: TGTGCTAGTGGTTCCGGGACAGGGAATTCTCAGCCCCAGCATTTT.

This clone was picked up one time. The chain employs TRBV19 and TRBJ2-1; TRBD2 is a possible D gene (5 bases). The CDR3 loop spans 15 amino acids. Germline V gene lookup returns CDR1 LNHDA and CDR2 SQIVND (reference sequence). V lost 7 bases and J lost 6, with 19 bases in between. The CDR3 is CASTPKARDLNEQFF. CDR3 coding DNA: TGTGCCAGTACCCCCAAGGCGAGGGATCTCAATGAGCAGTTCTTC.

This clone was found once. The rearrangement uses TRBV6-4 and TRBJ2-6; 10 bases fit TRBD1. V was pared by 6 bases and J by 4 bases, with 6 bases of the junction left unmatched. Germline V gene lookup returns CDR1 MRHNA and CDR2 SNTAGT. The CDR3 runs to 16 residues. The chain's CDR3 is CASSPDRGSGANVLTF. CDR3 coding DNA: TGTGCCAGCAGCCCGGACAGGGGGTCCGGGGCCAACGTCCTGACTTTC.

The CDR3 DNA sequence: TGTGCCAGCAGCGCCTCACAGAGGGGGACATTGGGGTATGGCTACACCTTC. Translated, it gives CASSASQRGTLGYGYTF. The chain is built from TRBV9 and TRBJ1-2; tentative D call: TRBD1 (6 bases). Germline V lookup: CDR1 SGDLS, CDR2 YYNGEE. Trimming took off 3 bases at V and 5 bases at J, with 23 bases between the two ends. The CDR3 contains 17 residues.

This chain links TRBV4-1 with TRBJ1-2, with no clear D. The V gene lost 0 bases and the J gene lost 14 bases, with 19 bases spanning the gap. The CDR3 covers 14 residues. Germline loops: CDR1 MGHRA, CDR2 YSYEKL. This CDR3 is CASSQDGSLWLQTF. Here the CDR3 DNA reads TGCGCCAGCAGCCAAGATGGTAGCCTATGGCTACAAACCTTC.

The V call is TRBV19, the J call TRBJ2-7, with D perhaps matching TRBD1 (5 bases). V was cut by 3 bases and J by 5 bases, with 11 bases left in between. Germline-derived CDR1 and CDR2 are LNHDA and SQIVND (reference sequence). The CDR3 has 13 amino acids. The CDR3 sequence: CASSILDNDEQYF. CDR3 nucleotide sequence: TGTGCCAGTAGTATTCTGGACAACGACGAGCAGTACTTC.

In the case of this clone: The same CDR3 arises from other DNA sequences in this sample as well. The V and J genes are TRBV18 and TRBJ1-5; D gene ambiguous. In germline, CDR1 is KGHSH, CDR2 LQKENI. CDR3 length: 13 amino acids. V was cut by 3 bases and J by 0 bases, with 3 bases left in between. This CDR3 is CASSPYSNQPQHF. CDR3 nucleotide sequence: TGTGCCAGCTCACCTTATAGCAATCAGCCCCAGCATTTT.

The chain employs TRBV28 and TRBJ1-2; TRBD1 might be the D (5 bases). Trimming stripped 2 bases from V and 8 bases from J, with 15 bases between. This CDR3 is built from 14 residues. The germline CDR1 and CDR2 sequences are MDHEN and SYDVKM. The CDR3 DNA sequence: TGTGCCAGCAGTTTACGGGGGGATTTAGGGGGCTACACCTTC. As protein: CASSLRGDLGGYTF.

This clone has more than one count but fewer than ten. J is TRBJ2-7 and V is TRBV5-4, with 11 bases that match TRBD1. With V trimmed by 3 bases and J by 6 bases, 2 bases remained unmatched. Germline CDR1 reads SGHNT; CDR2 reads YYREEE (reference sequence). The CDR3 covers 13 residues. The DNA for the CDR3 is TGTGCCAGCAGCTCGGACAGGGGGCGCGAGCAGTACTTC. Translating it yields CASSSDRGREQYF.

The chain joins TRBV7-3 to TRBJ2-2; the D gene is possibly TRBD2 (5 bases). In germline, CDR1 is SGHTA, CDR2 FQGTGA. V lost 2 bases and J 8 bases, leaving 15 bases between the germline ends. The CDR3 is 15 amino acids. The CDR3 here is CASSLGLSSGGELFF. CDR3 bases: TGTGCCAGCAGCTTAGGACTTTCCTCTGGAGGGGAGCTGTTTTTT.